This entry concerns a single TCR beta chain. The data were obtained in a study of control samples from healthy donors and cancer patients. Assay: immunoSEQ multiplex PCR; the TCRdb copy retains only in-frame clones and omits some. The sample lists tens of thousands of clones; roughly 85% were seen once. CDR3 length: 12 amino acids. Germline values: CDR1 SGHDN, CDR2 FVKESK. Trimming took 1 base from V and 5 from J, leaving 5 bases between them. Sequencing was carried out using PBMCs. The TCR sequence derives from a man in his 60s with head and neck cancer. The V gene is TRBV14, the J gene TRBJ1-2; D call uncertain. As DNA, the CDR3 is TGTGCCAGCAGCCAAGGGAATTATGGCTACACCTTC. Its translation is CASSQGNYGYTF.